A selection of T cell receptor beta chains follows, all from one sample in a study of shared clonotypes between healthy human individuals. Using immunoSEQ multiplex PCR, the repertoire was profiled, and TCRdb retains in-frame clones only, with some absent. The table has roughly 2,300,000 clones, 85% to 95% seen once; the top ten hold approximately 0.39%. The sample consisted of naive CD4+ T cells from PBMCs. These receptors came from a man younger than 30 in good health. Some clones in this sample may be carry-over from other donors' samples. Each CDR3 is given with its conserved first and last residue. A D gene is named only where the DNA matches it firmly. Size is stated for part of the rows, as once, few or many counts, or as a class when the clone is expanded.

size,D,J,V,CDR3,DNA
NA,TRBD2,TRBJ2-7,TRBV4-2,CASSQDLSGRSYEQYF,TGTGCCAGCAGCCAAGATCTCAGCGGGAGGTCCTACGAGCAGTACTTC
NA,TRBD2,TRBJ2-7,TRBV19,CASSIAGGGAYEQYF,TGTGCCAGTAGTATCGCTGGCGGGGGGGCCTACGAGCAGTACTTC
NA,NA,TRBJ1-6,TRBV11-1,CASSFNDSPLHF,TGTGCCAGCAGCTTTAACGATTCACCCCTCCACTTT
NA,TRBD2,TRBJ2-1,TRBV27,CASSFFSSGSYNEQFF,TGTGCCAGCAGTTTCTTTTCTAGCGGGAGCTACAATGAGCAGTTCTTC
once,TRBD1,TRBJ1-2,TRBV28,CASSSAGTGRMGGYTF,TGTGCCAGCAGTTCTGCCGGGACAGGGAGAATGGGCGGCTACACCTTC
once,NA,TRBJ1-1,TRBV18,CASFLGQVNTEAFF,TGTGCCAGCTTCTTAGGGCAGGTGAACACTGAAGCTTTCTTT
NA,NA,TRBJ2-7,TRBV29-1,CSVTRGIYEQYF,TGCAGCGTTACTCGGGGCATCTACGAGCAGTACTTC
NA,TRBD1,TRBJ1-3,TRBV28,CASSPWDSRNTIYF,TGTGCCAGCAGTCCATGGGACAGCAGAAACACCATATATTTT
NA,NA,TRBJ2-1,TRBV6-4,CASSRSGGGTNEQFF,TGTGCCAGCAGCCGTAGCGGAGGGGGGACCAATGAGCAGTTCTTC
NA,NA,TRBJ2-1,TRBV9,CASSVTGLIGNEQFF,TGTGCCAGCAGCGTGACAGGACTAATTGGAAATGAGCAGTTCTTC
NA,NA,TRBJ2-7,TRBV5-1,CASSLVSLSGSYEQYF,TGCGCCAGCAGCTTGGTCTCCCTATCGGGCTCCTACGAGCAGTACTTC
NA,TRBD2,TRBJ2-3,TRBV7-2,CASSPRLAGERDTQYF,TGTGCCAGCAGCCCACGACTAGCGGGAGAAAGGGATACGCAGTATTTT
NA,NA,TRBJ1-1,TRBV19,CASRNEGLYTEAFF,TGTGCCAGTAGAAACGAGGGGTTGTACACTGAAGCTTTCTTT
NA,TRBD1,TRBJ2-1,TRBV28,CASKKGTANRGFF,TGTGCCAGCAAAAAAGGGACAGCCAACCGTGGGTTCTTC
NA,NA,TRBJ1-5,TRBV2,CASTDRGNSNQPQHF,TGTGCCAGCACCGACAGAGGGAATAGCAATCAGCCCCAGCATTTT